This note documents a single T cell receptor beta chain sequence. Its target is not known. This entry comes from a study of shared clonotypes between healthy human individuals. General observations from the study: Between a handful of donors, naive CD4 clonotypes were shared at a level of about 5%.

Researchers divided each subset's genomic DNA evenly across several immunoSEQ plates. Profiled with immunoSEQ multiplex PCR; TCRdb holds only in-frame clones, not every one. Seen here are roughly 500,000 clones, roughly 95% observed once, and the top ten hold approximately 0.06%. The donors, healthy adults who were HIV-negative, had experienced no recent acute infections or vaccinations. From germline, CDR1 is MGHDK and CDR2 SYGVNS. The CDR3 contains 13 residues. The ends lost 5 bases at V and 6 bases at J; junction bases unmatched: 6. The source material was naive CD4+ T cells sorted from blood. The subset was: CD45RA+ positively selected. The clonotype comes from a woman in her twenties or thirties in good health. The rearrangement uses TRBV25-1 and TRBJ1-2; 7 bases line up with TRBD1. The chain's CDR3 is CASSLTGWDGYTF. The CDR3 DNA follows: TGTGCCAGCAGTCTGACAGGGTGGGATGGCTACACCTTC.